A selection of T cell receptor beta chains follows, all from one sample in a study of T cells in Graves' hyperthyroidism and ophthalmopathy. From the multiplex PCR reads, TCRdb called clonotypes with MiXCR, one entry per CDR3 protein. Of roughly 520,000 distinct CDR3 sequences in the sample, approximately 25% are singletons; the top ten hold 11%. Sequencing input: blood. Receptor source: a woman in her 30s with Graves' ophthalmopathy. Each CDR3 is given with its conserved first and last residue. Fields, in order: V gene, J gene, D gene, clone size, CDR3 DNA, CDR3 protein. A D gene is named only where the DNA matches it firmly. Some rows have no size entry. The others give once, few or many, or a class for an expanded clone.

>TRBV11-2|TRBJ2-7|NA|many
TGTGCCAGCACCTCTTATGAGGACGAGCAGTACTTC
CASTSYEDEQYF
>TRBV29-1|TRBJ1-1|TRBD1|many
TGCAGCGCCATGGACAGGGTGAACACTGAAGCTTTCTTT
CSAMDRVNTEAFF
>TRBV12-3/TRBV12-4|TRBJ2-7|NA|many
TGTGCCAGCAGTGCCTTCTACGAGCAGTACTTC
CASSAFYEQYF
>TRBV10-2|TRBJ1-2|TRBD1|NA
TGCGCCAGTGGACAGGGAAATGGCTACACCTTC
CASGQGNGYTF
>TRBV11-1|TRBJ2-7|NA|NA
TGTGCCAGCAGCTACGGACGGGGAAGCGAGCAGTACTTC
CASSYGRGSEQYF
>TRBV6-2/TRBV6-3|TRBJ1-5|TRBD1|many
TGTGCCAGCAGTTACCAGGGGGGTTTTCAGCCCCAGCATTTT
CASSYQGGFQPQHF
>TRBV12-5|TRBJ2-7|NA|NA
TGTGCTAGTGGTTTTCTCGGAAGTTCCTACGAGCAGTACTTC
CASGFLGSSYEQYF
>TRBV27|TRBJ2-7|NA|NA
TGTGCCAGCAGTCCTACCCCGGCCAGCTTCTCCTACGAGCAGTACTTC
CASSPTPASFSYEQYF
>TRBV11-2|TRBJ2-7|NA|many
TGTGCCAGCAGCTTAGGGCCAGAAGACACCTACGAGCAGTACTTC
CASSLGPEDTYEQYF
>TRBV6-1|TRBJ1-5|TRBD1|many
TGTGCCAGCAGTATTCTGGACAGGGGAAGTGTTCAGCCCCAGCATTTT
CASSILDRGSVQPQHF
>TRBV12-3/TRBV12-4|TRBJ2-7|TRBD1|many
TGTGCCAGCAGCCAACAAGGGACAGTCTCCTACGAGCAGTACTTC
CASSQQGTVSYEQYF
>TRBV12-3/TRBV12-4|TRBJ2-3|NA|many
TGTGCCAGCAGTTCTAGGAATACGCAGTATTTT
CASSSRNTQYF
>TRBV20-1|TRBJ2-3|NA|many
TGCAGTGCTAGGGCTACCTGGGGCACAGATACGCAGTATTTT
CSARATWGTDTQYF
>TRBV12-3/TRBV12-4|TRBJ2-7|TRBD2|NA
TGTGCCAGCAGTACCCTAGCGGGTCCCTCCTACGAGCAGTACTTC
CASSTLAGPSYEQYF
>TRBV29-1|TRBJ1-1|NA|many
TGCAGCGTTTCAATCCAAGAGAACACTGAAGCTTTCTTT
CSVSIQENTEAFF
>TRBV30|TRBJ1-5|TRBD1|NA
TGTGCCTGGAGTTGGACAGGGGAGCTCCAGCCCCAGCATTTT
CAWSWTGELQPQHF
>TRBV19|TRBJ2-2|NA|NA
TGTGCCAGTAGGCCTATGCGTGCTAACACCGGGGAGCTGTTTTTT
CASRPMRANTGELFF
>TRBV13|TRBJ2-2|NA|many
TGTGCCAGCAGCTTGTATGGACAAGTCGCGAACACCGGGGAGCTGTTTTTT
CASSLYGQVANTGELFF
>TRBV27|TRBJ1-1|NA|NA
TGTGCCAGCAGTTTACGGGGGGATTGGAACACTGAAGCTTTCTTT
CASSLRGDWNTEAFF
>TRBV28|TRBJ1-5|NA|few
TGTGCCAGCAGTTCCCGTTTCCGTTCCAATCAGCCCCAGCATTTT
CASSSRFRSNQPQHF
>TRBV10-3|TRBJ2-7|NA|many
TGTGCCATCAACCCCTTCTACGAGCAGTACTTC
CAINPFYEQYF
>TRBV19|TRBJ1-2|NA|many
TGTGCCAGTAGTATCGAGGTCTACTATGGCTACACCTTC
CASSIEVYYGYTF